These 21 T cell receptor beta chains originate from one sample sequenced in a study of blood T cell repertoires in COVID-19. Produced via immunoSEQ multiplex PCR; TCRdb's table is partial and in-frame only. This repertoire shows fewer than 60,000 clones, approximately 84% found once; its top ten account for just over 8.5%. Sequencing was done on a sample of peripheral blood. The receptors come from a man aged 60-69 years with acute or convalescent COVID-19.

The chain carries TRBV27 and TRBJ2-7; unclear D gene. The CDR3 has 13 residues. The V gene lost 2 bases and the J gene lost 2 bases, with 7 bases spanning the gap. Germline V lookup: CDR1 MNHEY, CDR2 SMNVEV (reference sequence). The CDR3 DNA is TGTGCCAGCAGTTTAGCAGTTACCTACGAGCAGTACTTC. It translates to CASSLAVTYEQYF.

This chain connects TRBV18 to TRBJ1-6, with D perhaps TRBD1 (5 bases). This CDR3 is built from 17 residues. V was trimmed by 1 base and J by 6 bases, leaving 16 bases between them. Germline V gene data show CDR1 as KGHSH and CDR2 as LQKENI. The CDR3 DNA reads as TGTGCCAGCTCACCACAGACCCCGGGACTGCTTAATTCACCCCTCCACTTT. Protein product: CASSPQTPGLLNSPLHF.

V is TRBV3-1 (or the pseudogene TRBV3-2) and J is TRBJ1-2; 12 nucleotides align to TRBD1. Germline CDR1 LGHDT, CDR2 YNNKEL (reference sequence). With V trimmed by 4 bases and J by 7 bases, 7 bases remained unmatched. The CDR3 runs to 15 residues. The CDR3 sequence: CASSRMGQGAAGYTF. As DNA, the CDR3 is TGTGCCAGCAGCCGAATGGGACAGGGGGCGGCTGGCTACACCTTC.

J is TRBJ1-3 and V is TRBV2; D remains unclear. Germline CDR1 and CDR2: SNHLY and FYNNEI. Trimming left V 6 bases short and J 0 bases short, with 12 bases between. The CDR3 has 15 amino acids. The CDR3 sequence is CASSASTVSGNTIYF. In nucleotides, the CDR3 is TGTGCCAGCAGCGCAAGTACGGTCTCTGGAAACACCATATATTTT.

The rearrangement joins TRBV18 to TRBJ1-2; 9 positions agree with TRBD1. Looked up from germline, CDR1 is KGHSH and CDR2 is LQKENI. The CDR3 is 15 residues long. With V trimmed by 3 bases and J by 1 base, 3 bases remained unmatched. The CDR3 sequence is CASSPGTGNNYGYTF. DNA of the CDR3: TGTGCCAGCTCACCCGGGACAGGGAATAACTATGGCTACACCTTC.

A few counts support this clone. This chain uses TRBV2 with TRBJ1-4, with D maybe TRBD1 (5 bases). CDR1 SNHLY and CDR2 FYNNEI come from the germline V gene. V lost 2 bases and J 7 bases, leaving 8 bases between the germline ends. This CDR3 contains 13 residues. CDR3 loop: CASSEQGFEKLFF. Here the CDR3 DNA reads TGTGCCAGCAGTGAACAGGGATTTGAAAAACTGTTTTTT. Drawing the rest from reference TRBV2 and TRBJ1-4, the complete variable domain is EPEVTQTPSHQVTQMGQEVILRCVPISNHLYFYWYRQILGQKVEFLVSFYNNEISEKSEIFDDQFSVERPDGSNFTLKIRSTKLEDSAMYFCASSEQGFEKLFFGSGTQLSVL.

This sequence joins TRBV12-5 and TRBJ2-7; TRBD1 matches at 9 bases. CDR1 and CDR2 (germline): LGHNT, FRNRAP. This CDR3 has 15 residues. V dropped 5 bases and J dropped 7; count of bases not matched to a gene: 12. The CDR3 here is CASGPGQGAVNEQYF. The CDR3 DNA follows: TGTGCTAGTGGTCCGGGACAGGGCGCAGTGAATGAGCAGTACTTC.

This rearrangement joins TRBV7-6 to TRBJ1-4; 9 nucleotides agree with TRBD1. J gave up 8 bases and V 4 bases, and 8 bases lay outside the gene matches. Germline V gives CDR1 SGHVS, CDR2 FNYEAQ. This CDR3 has 15 amino acids. The CDR3 here is CASSSGQGRGEKLFF. The CDR3 bases are TGTGCCAGCAGCTCCGGACAGGGGCGAGGAGAAAAACTGTTTTTT.

This chain links TRBV19 with TRBJ1-2, with 9 bases that match TRBD1. CDR3 size: 17 residues. V dropped 5 bases and J dropped 8; count of bases not matched to a gene: 18. Germline V CDR1 and CDR2: LNHDA, SQIVND (reference sequence). The CDR3 region has the DNA TGTGCCAGTAGTCAGCGACCGGGACAGGGAAGAGCTAGAGGCTACACCTTC. Its protein is CASSQRPGQGRARGYTF.

This chain uses TRBV6-5 with TRBJ1-4; 10 bases agree with TRBD1. Trimming removed 6 bases from V and 10 bases from J; junction bases left unmatched: 5. The germline CDR1 and CDR2 sequences are MNHEY and SVGAGI. The CDR3 is 13 residues long. CDR3 DNA sequence: TGTGCCAGCAGCGGGGACAGGGGTGGAAAACTGTTTTTT. This sequence encodes CASSGDRGGKLFF.

V gene TRBV10-3 combines with J gene TRBJ2-3; TRBD1 is a possible D gene (6 bases). V shed 6 bases and J shed 3 bases, with 19 bases lying between them. CDR3 length equals 16 residues. Germline V CDR1 and CDR2: ENHRY, SYGVKD. The CDR3, as DNA: TGTGCCATCAGCCGACAGGTACGAGGTCTTACAGATACGCAGTATTTT. Encoded protein: CAISRQVRGLTDTQYF.

V and J are TRBV2 and TRBJ2-7; TRBD1 aligns across 10 bases. The CDR3 has 15 amino acids. V lost 5 bases and J lost 1; bases outside the gene matches: 5. Germline V lookup: CDR1 SNHLY, CDR2 FYNNEI. CDR3 nucleotides: TGTGCCAGCAGTTGCCGGGACAGGGGTTCCTACGAGCAGTACTTC. As protein: CASSCRDRGSYEQYF.

This rearrangement joins TRBV24-1 to TRBJ2-3; tentatively, D is TRBD1 (5 bases). The CDR3 length is 15 residues. CDR1 is KGHDR, CDR2 SFDVKD, per germline. The germline V and J ends were trimmed by 6 bases and 0 bases, with 12 bases remaining between them. The CDR3 DNA reads as TGTGCCACCAGTAAAGACAGTTCTAGCACAGATACGCAGTATTTT. Translation: CATSKDSSSTDTQYF.

This chain links TRBV19 with TRBJ1-5; D perhaps matches TRBD1 (6 bases). V lost 3 bases and J lost 7, with 13 bases in between. This CDR3 is built from 14 residues. CDR1 is LNHDA, CDR2 SQIVND, per germline (reference sequence). CDR3 bases: TGTGCCAGTAGTATCCCAGGGGCGCTGCAGCCCCAGCATTTT. As protein: CASSIPGALQPQHF.

This rearrangement joins TRBV29-1 to TRBJ2-5, with TRBD2 identical over 8 bases. V was clipped by 4 bases and J by 4 bases; unmatched bases: 8. CDR1 SQVTM and CDR2 ANQGSEA come from the germline V gene. The CDR3 has 14 amino acids. CDR3 coding DNA: TGCAGCGTTGTTGCGGGGGGTGGACGAGAGACCCAGTACTTC. It yields the protein CSVVAGGGRETQYF.

The chain employs TRBV9 and TRBJ1-1; 7 nucleotides match TRBD1. The germline gives CDR1 SGDLS, CDR2 YYNGEE. The CDR3 contains 14 residues. V gave up 2 bases and J gave up 3 bases; unmatched junction bases: 4. CDR3 loop: CASSVGQADTEAFF. CDR3 sequence (DNA): TGTGCCAGCAGCGTCGGACAGGCCGACACTGAAGCTTTCTTT.

The V and J genes are TRBV7-3 and TRBJ1-2; D gene ambiguous. The CDR3 totals 13 residues. Germline CDR1 reads SGHTA; CDR2 reads FQGTGA. Deletions cut 10 bases from V and 6 bases from J, with 18 bases between. CDR3 in amino acids: CATFRTVENGYTF. As DNA, the CDR3 is TGTGCCACTTTTAGGACTGTAGAAAATGGCTACACCTTC.

This clone was recorded a few times. This chain links TRBV10-2 with TRBJ1-5; TRBD1 matches 7 bases. CDR1 is WSHSY, CDR2 SAAADI, per germline. The ends lost 7 bases at V and 4 bases at J; junction bases unmatched: 10. There are 15 residues in the CDR3. The CDR3 protein is CASTRTGDSNQPQHF. In DNA form, the CDR3 reads TGCGCCAGCACCCGGACGGGGGACAGTAATCAGCCCCAGCATTTT.

V usage is TRBV27 and J usage is TRBJ2-1, with TRBD2 identical over 9 bases. CDR3 length equals 16 residues. J lost 3 bases, V lost 6 bases, and 9 bases had no gene match. Germline lookup yields CDR1 MNHEY and CDR2 SMNVEV (reference sequence). The CDR3 is CASRSGGGAFYNEQFF. CDR3 DNA sequence: TGTGCCAGCAGGTCCGGCGGGGGGGCTTTCTACAATGAGCAGTTCTTC.

CDR3 in amino acids: CASSLNIQGLNTEAFF. In DNA form, the CDR3 reads TGCGCCAGCAGCCTAAACATACAGGGCTTGAACACTGAAGCTTTCTTT. The rearrangement joins TRBV5-1 to TRBJ1-1, with D maybe TRBD1 (6 bases). From germline, CDR1 is SGHRS and CDR2 YFSETQ. The CDR3 consists of 16 residues. The V end lost 4 bases, the J end lost 0 bases, and 16 bases lay between the germline ends.

This clone has a handful of counts. J is TRBJ2-3 and V is TRBV5-4; a weak D match, TRBD2 (6 bases). The germline V and J ends were trimmed by 1 base and 0 bases, with 12 bases remaining between them. The CDR3 extends over 16 amino acids. CDR1 is SGHNT, CDR2 YYREEE, per germline (reference sequence). The CDR3 is CASSLNAGPSTDTQYF. The CDR3 region has the DNA TGTGCCAGCAGCTTGAATGCGGGGCCTAGCACAGATACGCAGTATTTT.